This T cell receptor (beta chain) was recovered during a study of Graves' ophthalmopathy and Graves' hyperthyroidism. Study outcomes and limitations: With just under 71% sensitivity and roughly 72% specificity, the model predicted ophthalmopathy progression. Most expanded thyroid clonotypes above 0.001 frequency also appeared in blood.

The CDR3 extends over 12 amino acids. The V and J ends lost 6 bases and 5 bases respectively, with 10 bases between them. Germline CDR1 MNHNS, CDR2 SASEGT. For donors with ophthalmopathy, the disease showed moderate-to-severe activity, reached CAS ≥3 and NOSPECS ≥4, and had lasted under 3 months. As regards this clonotype: Antigen unknown.

The study amplified TCR beta CDR3 regions using RNA transcripts. HTBI primers primed a first-round RT-PCR, and a second-round multiplex PCR followed. TCRdb reprocessed the multiplex PCR reads via MiXCR and lists one record per CDR3 protein. Among about 180,000 distinct CDR3 sequences listed, over 35% were seen once. The sequence derives from a woman between 40 and 50 years old with Graves' ophthalmopathy. Source material: peripheral blood. The chain employs TRBV6-1 and TRBJ1-2; no reliable D call. As DNA, the CDR3 is TGTGCCAGCAGGGACGGTTCATATGGCTACACCTTC. Translating it yields CASRDGSYGYTF.